This TCR beta chain was identified during a study of graft-versus-host responses after intestinal transplantation. The graft tissue was processed, and this released both intraepithelial and lamina propria lymphocytes. The assay was immunoSEQ multiplex PCR, and TCRdb's table has in-frame clones only and misses some. The top ten hold approximately 18% of the sample, which has around 35,000 clones, around 90% seen once. As to this clone: Its target is not known.

From germline, CDR1 is LGHNA and CDR2 YNFKEQ. J gave up 5 bases and V 2 bases, and 23 bases lay outside the gene matches. The CDR3 spans 20 residues. Overall study results and limits: The study found high graft-versus-host to host-versus-graft clonal ratios in allografts of patients with graft-donor T cell macrochimerism.

Material: ileum tissue, obtained around 190 days after intestinal transplant. The chain employs TRBV4-2 and TRBJ2-7; 8 bases are shared with TRBD2. The receptor comes from a human patient who received an intestinal transplant, so some T cells may come from the graft donor. CDR3 DNA: TGTGCCAGCAGCCAAACCACCGCTTGGGCTAGCGGGCCTATTCCCCACGAGCAGTACTTC. Residues: CASSQTTAWASGPIPHEQYF.